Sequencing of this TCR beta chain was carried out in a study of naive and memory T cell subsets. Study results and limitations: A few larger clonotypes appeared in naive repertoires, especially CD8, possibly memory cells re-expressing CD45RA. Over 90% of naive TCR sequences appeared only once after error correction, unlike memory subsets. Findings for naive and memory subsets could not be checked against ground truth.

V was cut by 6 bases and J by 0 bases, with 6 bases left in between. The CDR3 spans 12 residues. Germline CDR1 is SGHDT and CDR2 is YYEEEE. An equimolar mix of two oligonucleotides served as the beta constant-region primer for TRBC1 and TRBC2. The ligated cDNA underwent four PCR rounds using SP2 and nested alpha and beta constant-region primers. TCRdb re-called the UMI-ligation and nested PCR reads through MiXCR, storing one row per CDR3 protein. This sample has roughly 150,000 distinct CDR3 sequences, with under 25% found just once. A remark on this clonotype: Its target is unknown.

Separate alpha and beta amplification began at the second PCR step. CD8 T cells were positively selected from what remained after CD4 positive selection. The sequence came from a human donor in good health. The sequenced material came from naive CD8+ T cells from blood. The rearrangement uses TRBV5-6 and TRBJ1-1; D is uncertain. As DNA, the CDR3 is TGTGCCAGCACCTCAGTGAACACTGAAGCTTTCTTT. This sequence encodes CASTSVNTEAFF.